This passage covers 22 T cell receptor beta chains from one sample sequenced in a study of chemoradiotherapy in HPV16-positive cancers. Assay used: immunoSEQ multiplex PCR; TCRdb lists only in-frame clones, some missing. This table has around 5,700 clones, roughly nine tenths appearing once. The starting material was tumor tissue, obtained from a patient who underwent chemoradiotherapy. These receptors came from a human donor with HPV-associated anogenital cancer.

The chain carries TRBV7-2 and TRBJ2-7, with D perhaps matching TRBD1 (6 bases). The CDR3 totals 14 residues. V gave up 6 bases and J gave up 2 bases, with 14 bases separating them. Per germline, CDR1 SGHTA and CDR2 FQGNSA. The CDR3 region has the DNA TGTGCCAGCAGGTCCGGGACACTTACCTACGAGCAGTACTTC. It encodes CASRSGTLTYEQYF. Full variable domain (remainder filled in from reference TRBV7-2 and TRBJ2-7): GAGVSQSPSNKVTEKGKDVELRCDPISGHTALYWYRQSLGQGLEFLIYFQGNSAPDKSGLPSDRFSAERTGGSVSTLTIQRTQQEDSAVYLCASRSGTLTYEQYFGPGTRLTVT.

The V and J genes are TRBV7-9 and TRBJ1-2; D unresolved. Trimming stripped 1 base from V and 6 bases from J, with 6 bases between. Per germline, CDR1 SEHNR and CDR2 FQNEAQ (reference sequence). This CDR3 is 12 amino acids long. The CDR3 region is CASSLGPNGYTF. The CDR3 bases are TGTGCCAGCAGCTTAGGACCTAATGGCTACACCTTC.

V usage is TRBV5-4 and J usage is TRBJ1-2; possible D gene TRBD1, 6 bases. The germline gives CDR1 SGHNT, CDR2 YYREEE (reference sequence). CDR3 length equals 14 residues. V was cut by 0 bases and J by 4 bases, with 10 bases left in between. For the CDR3, the DNA is TGTGCCAGCAGCTTGGACAGGGATGCCTATGGCTACACCTTC. It yields the protein CASSLDRDAYGYTF.

The chain recombines TRBV28 with TRBJ2-1, with TRBD2 matching 13 bases. The CDR3 is 16 residues long. Looked up from germline, CDR1 is MDHEN and CDR2 is SYDVKM. Trimming cost V 1 base and J 8 bases; bases outside gene matches: 5. The CDR3 loop reads CASSLYGLAGAHEQFF. In DNA, the CDR3 is TGTGCCAGCAGTTTATATGGACTAGCGGGAGCTCATGAGCAGTTCTTC. Full variable domain (rest looked up from reference TRBV28 and TRBJ2-1): DVKVTQSSRYLVKRTGEKVFLECVQDMDHENMFWYRQDPGLGLRLIYFSYDVKMKEKGDIPEGYSVSREKKERFSLILESASTNQTSMYLCASSLYGLAGAHEQFFGPGTRLTVL.

This clone has only one observation. The gene calls are TRBV6-1 and TRBJ1-5; D unresolved. Germline CDR1 reads MNHNS; CDR2 reads SASEGT. The ends were cut back, 3 bases at V and 3 bases at J, with 9 bases in the middle. This CDR3 region has 14 residues. As DNA, the CDR3 is TGTGCCAGCAGTGATACCTGGGCCAATCAGCCCCAGCATTTT. Its protein product is CASSDTWANQPQHF.

This clone is a singleton in its sample. The chain links TRBV18 to TRBJ1-4; no reliable D call. V was cut by 5 bases and J by 4 bases, with 8 bases left in between. The CDR3 length is 13 residues. Per germline, CDR1 KGHSH and CDR2 LQKENI. In DNA form, the CDR3 reads TGTGCCAGCTCATTGGGTTATAATGAAAAACTGTTTTTT. This gives the protein CASSLGYNEKLFF. The variable domain in full, with the rest retrieved from reference TRBV18 and TRBJ1-4, is NAGVMQNPRHLVRRRGQEARLRCSPMKGHSHVYWYRQLPEEGLKFMVYLQKENIIDESGMPKERFSAEFPKEGPSILRIQQVVRGDSAAYFCASSLGYNEKLFFGSGTQLSVL.

This clone was seen more than once but under ten times. The V and J genes are TRBV5-6 and TRBJ1-2; 9 bases agree with TRBD1. Germline CDR1 reads SGHDT; CDR2 reads YYEEEE. Trimming cost V 4 bases and J 6 bases; bases outside gene matches: 7. This CDR3 region has 14 residues. CDR3 DNA: TGTGCCAGCAGCCGGTTATGGACAGGGGATGGCTACACCTTC. It yields the protein CASSRLWTGDGYTF.

The V and J genes are TRBV7-3 and TRBJ2-5; no definite D call. The CDR3 is made up of 14 amino acids. Germline assignment: CDR1 SGHTA and CDR2 FQGTGA. V dropped 5 bases and J dropped 4 bases, with 14 bases sitting between them. The CDR3, as DNA: TGTGCCAGCAGCCCGTCCTGGGGTCCAGAGACCCAGTACTTC. It specifies CASSPSWGPETQYF.

This chain joins TRBV30 and TRBJ2-5; D gene ambiguous. V lost 2 bases and J 2 bases, leaving 21 bases between the germline ends. The CDR3 is 17 amino acids. Germline values: CDR1 GTSNPN, CDR2 SVGIG (reference sequence). CDR3 DNA: TGTGCCTGGAGTCCCGAATTACCCCCCCAGGCTCAAGAGACCCAGTACTTC. Protein product: CAWSPELPPQAQETQYF.

This chain connects TRBV18 to TRBJ1-1; 9 bases line up with TRBD1. Trimming cost V 3 bases and J 8 bases; bases outside gene matches: 4. CDR1 is KGHSH and CDR2 is LQKENI in the germline V gene. This CDR3 is 13 amino acids long. The CDR3 region is CASSPRQGDEAFF. The CDR3 nucleotides are TGTGCCAGCTCACCCCGACAGGGGGACGAAGCTTTCTTT.

The rearrangement links TRBV28 to TRBJ2-7, with TRBD2 matching over 8 bases. V dropped 6 bases and J dropped 3; count of bases not matched to a gene: 7. Germline loops: CDR1 MDHEN, CDR2 SYDVKM. This CDR3 has 14 residues. The CDR3 here is CASRTRLAGYEQYF. The CDR3 bases are TGTGCCAGCAGAACTCGGCTAGCGGGCTACGAGCAGTACTTC.

This clone was counted a single time. The chain joins TRBV5-4 to TRBJ1-6, with D possibly being TRBD1 (6 bases). The CDR3 length is 16 residues. The germline V gene encodes CDR1 SGHNT and CDR2 YYREEE (reference sequence). Trimming stripped 5 bases from V and 7 bases from J, with 19 bases between. CDR3 nucleotides: TGTGCCAGCAGGCTCTGGCTGGACAGCGAAAATTCACCCCTCCACTTT. Translation: CASRLWLDSENSPLHF.

V gene TRBV7-2 combines with J gene TRBJ2-7; 9 nucleotides line up with TRBD2. V shed 1 base, J shed 4 bases, and the junction held 8 bases outside the gene matches. The length of the CDR3 is 16 residues. Germline V gene lookup returns CDR1 SGHTA and CDR2 FQGNSA. The CDR3 loop is CASSLEAAGGPYEQYF. The CDR3 DNA follows: TGTGCCAGCAGCTTAGAGGCGGCGGGAGGGCCTTACGAGCAGTACTTC.

The chain has TRBV4-3 and TRBJ1-3; D is uncertain. The V gene's germline CDR1 is LGHNA and CDR2 YSLEER. The V end was cut by 1 base, the J end by 4 bases, with 5 bases between. The CDR3 is made up of 13 amino acids. CDR3 nucleotides: TGCGCCAGCAGCCAAGTCGGCGGAAACACCATATATTTT. Translating it yields CASSQVGGNTIYF.

The rearrangement joins TRBV7-9 to TRBJ2-7; 10 bases agree with TRBD2. This CDR3 region has 14 residues. Trimming removed 8 bases from V and 1 base from J; junction bases left unmatched: 5. Germline loops: CDR1 SEHNR, CDR2 FQNEAQ (reference sequence). CDR3 bases: TGTGCCAGCTCCTCTAGCGGGAGTTCCTACGAGCAGTACTTC. It codes for CASSSSGSSYEQYF.

This clone occurred once. V and J are TRBV10-3 and TRBJ2-1, with TRBD2 identical over 11 bases. V shed 0 bases, J shed 8 bases, and the junction held 15 bases outside the gene matches. This CDR3 comprises 19 residues. Germline CDR1 is ENHRY and CDR2 is SYGVKD. DNA for the CDR3: TGTGCCATCAGTGAGTCGAAAGTGAGTAGCGGGAGGGCCCTGGATGAGCAGTTCTTC. It yields the protein CAISESKVSSGRALDEQFF.

CDR3 amino acids: CATSRPNRAGGQETQYF. The CDR3 nucleotides read TGTGCCACCAGCAGACCTAACAGGGCCGGGGGCCAAGAGACCCAGTACTTC. The chain uses TRBV15 and TRBJ2-5; D may be TRBD1 or TRBD2 (6 bases each). V lost 2 bases and J lost 1, with 17 bases in between. Germline CDR1 is LNHNV and CDR2 is YYDKDF (reference sequence). CDR3 size: 17 residues.

This clone has a single count. The gene calls are TRBV18 and TRBJ2-7; D is possibly TRBD1 (6 bases). The V gene's germline CDR1 is KGHSH and CDR2 LQKENI. This CDR3 spans 11 amino acids. The ends were cut back, 3 bases at V and 7 bases at J, with 7 bases in the middle. As DNA, the CDR3 is TGTGCCAGCTCACCGCAGGGGGAGCAGTACTTC. Encoded protein: CASSPQGEQYF.

This sequence joins TRBV5-1 and TRBJ2-1, with D possibly being TRBD2 (5 bases). V lost 5 bases to trimming and J lost 0 bases, with 15 bases between them. This CDR3 is 16 amino acids long. From germline, CDR1 is SGHRS and CDR2 YFSETQ. CDR3 coding DNA: TGCGCCAGCAGACATACGGGCGGGCTCTCCTACAATGAGCAGTTCTTC. This codes for CASRHTGGLSYNEQFF.

V gene TRBV7-2 combines with J gene TRBJ2-2, with D unresolved. Trimming removed 2 bases from V and 2 bases from J, with 6 bases in between. Germline V gene sequence: CDR1 SGHTA, CDR2 FQGNSA. The CDR3 extends over 14 amino acids. CDR3 region: CASSLLGNTGELFF. CDR3 sequence (DNA): TGTGCCAGCAGCTTACTTGGTAACACCGGGGAGCTGTTTTTT. The full variable domain, completed using reference TRBV7-2 and TRBJ2-2, is GAGVSQSPSNKVTEKGKDVELRCDPISGHTALYWYRQSLGQGLEFLIYFQGNSAPDKSGLPSDRFSAERTGGSVSTLTIQRTQQEDSAVYLCASSLLGNTGELFFGEGSRLTVL.

V usage is TRBV11-3 and J usage is TRBJ2-2; tentative D call: TRBD1 (5 bases). This CDR3 is 14 amino acids long. The V end lost 5 bases, the J end lost 6 bases, and 13 bases lay between the germline ends. Germline-derived CDR1 and CDR2 are SGHNT and YENEEA. The CDR3: CASSPRIGAGELFF. The CDR3 nucleotides read TGTGCCAGCAGCCCAAGGATAGGGGCCGGGGAGCTGTTTTTT.

This clone was found once. The V and J genes are TRBV7-2 and TRBJ2-3, with unresolved D. V was shortened by 5 bases and J by 0 bases, with 3 bases between the two germline ends. The germline V gene encodes CDR1 SGHTA and CDR2 FQGNSA. The CDR3 loop spans 12 amino acids. The chain's CDR3 is CASSASTDTQYF. CDR3 DNA sequence: TGTGCCAGCAGCGCTAGCACAGATACGCAGTATTTT.